This passage covers 12 T cell receptor beta chains from one sample sequenced in a study of a mutant IDH1 vaccine in newly diagnosed glioma. As for time point: week 47, end of study. The study gave 300 ug of mutant IDH1 20-mer peptide per vaccine dose, with topical imiquimod. The antigens these receptors bind are not known. Measured with immunoSEQ multiplex PCR; TCRdb has only the in-frame clones, and not every one. The data contain 50,000 to 70,000 clones, over 80% of them singletons. Material: PBMCs, obtained from a glioma patient whose treatment included an IDH1 peptide vaccine. These receptor sequences come from a woman in her forties or fifties with glioma.

This chain connects TRBV7-2 to TRBJ1-2; a weak D match, TRBD1 (6 bases). Germline V gives CDR1 SGHTA, CDR2 FQGNSA. V lost 4 bases and J 5 bases, leaving 17 bases between the germline ends. The CDR3 has 15 amino acids. In nucleotides, the CDR3 is TGTGCCAGCAGCTCAGGGGCCGGGGCCACGTATGGCTACACCTTC. This gives the protein CASSSGAGATYGYTF.

This chain uses TRBV5-1 with TRBJ1-2; 7 nucleotides line up with TRBD1. The CDR3 has 14 amino acids. Germline V gene sequence: CDR1 SGHRS, CDR2 YFSETQ. The V gene end was trimmed by 0 bases and the J gene end by 8 bases; junction bases not matched to a gene: 7. The CDR3 loop is CASSLEVGGGGYTF. In nucleotides, the CDR3 is TGCGCCAGCAGCTTGGAAGTAGGGGGCGGGGGCTACACCTTC.

As regards this clone: Relative to the germline gene, one junction end is altered; a read error may explain this. DNA of the CDR3: TGTGCCTCCTCCGGGACTCCGTTTAAGAGCGCGGGTTCCTCCGAGCAGTACTTC. As protein: CASSGTPFKSAGSSEQYF. This sequence joins TRBV30 and TRBJ2-7, with D perhaps matching TRBD2 (6 bases). This CDR3 has 18 amino acids. Germline V lookup: CDR1 GTSNPN, CDR2 SVGIG (reference sequence).

The sample holds one count of this clone. The chain uses TRBV5-1 and TRBJ2-7; 8 bases line up with TRBD1. V lost 2 bases and J lost 3; bases outside the gene matches: 4. CDR3 size: 14 residues. Germline V gene data show CDR1 as SGHRS and CDR2 as YFSETQ. CDR3 loop: CASSFGQGVYEQYF. The CDR3 DNA reads as TGCGCCAGCAGCTTTGGACAGGGAGTCTACGAGCAGTACTTC.

The V gene is TRBV7-9, the J gene TRBJ1-5; TRBD1 matches at 7 bases. Looked up from germline, CDR1 is SEHNR and CDR2 is FQNEAQ (reference sequence). The CDR3 extends over 16 amino acids. Trimming at V came to 1 base and at J to 1 base, leaving 4 bases not matched to a gene. CDR3: CASSLGQGHSNQPQHF. CDR3 bases: TGTGCCAGCAGCTTAGGACAGGGCCACAGCAATCAGCCCCAGCATTTT.

The chain links TRBV5-4 to TRBJ1-1, with a tentative D call TRBD1 (6 bases). The CDR3 length is 16 residues. Germline V CDR1 and CDR2: SGHNT, YYREEE (reference sequence). The V gene lost 3 bases and the J gene lost 0 bases, with 15 bases spanning the gap. DNA of the CDR3: TGTGCCAGCAGCTCCAAGGGTGGGGGCATGAACACTGAAGCTTTCTTT. It translates to CASSSKGGGMNTEAFF.

The chain employs TRBV6-6 and TRBJ1-5; possible D gene TRBD1, 6 bases. The CDR3 contains 16 residues. V was trimmed by 0 bases and J by 4 bases, leaving 13 bases between them. Germline assignment: CDR1 MNHNY and CDR2 SVGAGI (reference sequence). DNA of the CDR3: TGTGCCAGCAGTTACTCGAGGAAACAGGGTAATCAGCCCCAGCATTTT. Its translation is CASSYSRKQGNQPQHF.

The rearrangement uses TRBV6-5 and TRBJ2-7; a possible D gene is TRBD1 (6 bases). Germline CDR1 reads MNHEY; CDR2 reads SVGAGI. With 4 bases removed from V and 4 bases from J, the gap between germline ends came to 11 bases. The CDR3 loop spans 13 amino acids. The CDR3: CASSSRDRYEQYF. In DNA, the CDR3 is TGTGCCAGCAGTTCAAGAGACAGGTACGAGCAGTACTTC.

The chain is built from TRBV6-5 and TRBJ1-1; D not resolved. The CDR3 has 13 residues. In germline, CDR1 is MNHEY, CDR2 SVGAGI. The ends were cut back, 6 bases at V and 4 bases at J, with 12 bases in the middle. CDR3 sequence (DNA): TGTGCCAGCAGCACCGCGGTGGGCACTGAAGCTTTCTTT. It yields the protein CASSTAVGTEAFF.

This clone was observed once. This chain connects TRBV5-1 to TRBJ2-5; 12 positions match TRBD2. The trim removed 4 bases at V and 5 bases at J, leaving 3 bases unmatched. This CDR3 is built from 14 residues. Per the germline V gene, CDR1 is SGHRS and CDR2 is YFSETQ. In DNA form, the CDR3 reads TGCGCCAGCAGCGCCACTAGCGGGGGGGAGACCCAGTACTTC. It yields the protein CASSATSGGETQYF. Full variable domain (rest looked up from reference TRBV5-1 and TRBJ2-5): KAGVTQTPRYLIKTRGQQVTLSCSPISGHRSVSWYQQTPGQGLQFLFEYFSETQRNKGNFPGRFSGRQFSNSRSEMNVSTLELGDSALYLCASSATSGGETQYFGPGTRLLVL.

This clone appeared once. This chain joins TRBV7-9 and TRBJ2-7; 7 bases align to TRBD1. CDR1 is SEHNR, CDR2 FQNEAQ, per germline (reference sequence). There are 13 residues in the CDR3. Germline trimming cut 5 bases from V and 2 bases from J; bases unmatched to any gene: 3. CDR3 bases: TGTGCCAGCAGCCTACAGGGGACCTACGAGCAGTACTTC. It yields the protein CASSLQGTYEQYF.

This chain connects TRBV5-1 to TRBJ1-3; D gene uncertain. Trimming left V 4 bases short and J 1 base short, with 6 bases between. The CDR3 spans 13 residues. Germline values: CDR1 SGHRS, CDR2 YFSETQ. DNA for the CDR3: TGCGCCAGCAGCGAAGGGTCTGGAAACACCATATATTTT. Translating gives CASSEGSGNTIYF. Full variable domain (outside the CDR3, taken from reference TRBV5-1 and TRBJ1-3): KAGVTQTPRYLIKTRGQQVTLSCSPISGHRSVSWYQQTPGQGLQFLFEYFSETQRNKGNFPGRFSGRQFSNSRSEMNVSTLELGDSALYLCASSEGSGNTIYFGEGSWLTVV.